The 2 T cell receptor beta chains in this list originate from one sample, sequenced in a study of shared clonotypes between healthy human individuals. Profiled with immunoSEQ multiplex PCR; TCRdb holds only in-frame clones, not every one. The table lists around 620,000 clones, 85% to 95% of them singletons, with approximately 0.11% in the top ten. As defined, naive CD8 cells were CD45RO-negative and positively selected for CCR7, with terminally differentiated effector memory CD45RA+ cells excluded. Sequencing was done on a sample of naive CD8+ T cells sorted from blood. Receptors originate from a woman between 25 and 40 years old in good health.

V and J are TRBV18 and TRBJ2-1; D is possibly TRBD1 (6 bases). From germline, CDR1 is KGHSH and CDR2 LQKENI. Between the trimmed V and J ends, which lost 2 bases and 0 bases, there was a span of 14 bases. The CDR3 consists of 17 residues. The CDR3 is CASSPSRGISSYNEQFF. The DNA for the CDR3 is TGTGCCAGCTCACCAAGTAGGGGGATTAGCTCCTACAATGAGCAGTTCTTC. The variable domain in full, with the rest retrieved from reference TRBV18 and TRBJ2-1, is NAGVMQNPRHLVRRRGQEARLRCSPMKGHSHVYWYRQLPEEGLKFMVYLQKENIIDESGMPKERFSAEFPKEGPSILRIQQVVRGDSAAYFCASSPSRGISSYNEQFFGPGTRLTVL.

The CDR3 bases are TGTGCCAGCAGGGGAGTAAGCGGGGCCTACAATGAGCAGTTCTTC. It is translated as CASRGVSGAYNEQFF. V gene TRBV27 combines with J gene TRBJ2-1; 7 bases match TRBD2. CDR1 is MNHEY and CDR2 is SMNVEV in the germline V gene (reference sequence). J gave up 2 bases and V 6 bases, and 7 bases lay outside the gene matches. The CDR3 has 15 residues.